This T cell receptor beta chain appears in the sequencing data of a study of glioma-infiltrating T cells. Findings of the study overall: Only very few CDR3 sequences appeared in both tissue and blood.

About this clonotype: Its antigen remains unknown. With a much larger clone just one base away, this may be a read error.

The iRepertoire nested amplicon-rescue multiplex PCR amplified TCR alpha and beta CDR3s from RNA. Input was 100-400 ng of tissue mRNA or PBMC total RNA. MiXCR was run by TCRdb on the multiplex PCR reads, yielding one entry per CDR3 protein. The sample has 150,000 to 200,000 distinct CDR3 sequences; approximately 40% are singletons. What was sequenced was glioma tissue, nonneoplastic brain tissue, or PBMCs (not recorded which). This TCR was sampled from a human donor with low-grade glioma or glioblastoma, undergoing nonglioma brain surgery, or in good health (not recorded which).

The CDR3 DNA reads as TGCGCCAGCAGTTGGACTAGCGAGATTGAGCATTTCTTC. Its protein is CASSWTSEIEHFF. The V and J genes are TRBV5-1 and TRBJ2-1; 9 nucleotides align to TRBD2. This CDR3 is 13 amino acids long. The germline gives CDR1 SGHRS, CDR2 YFSETQ.